A selection of T cell receptor beta chains follows, all from one sample in a study of blood T cell repertoires in COVID-19. Sequenced by immunoSEQ multiplex PCR; TCRdb stores in-frame clones only, minus some. This table has about 190,000 clones, approximately 84% appearing once. The sequenced material came from PBMCs or T cells enriched from blood (not recorded which). Receptors originate from a woman aged 25 to 39 who had recovered from COVID-19. Each CDR3 is given with its conserved first and last residue. The order of the fields is CDR3 protein, CDR3 DNA, V gene, CDR3 length, D gene, J gene, clone size. The D gene is left open where the match is weak. The listing skips clone size in some rows; elsewhere it reads once, few, many or a size class.

CDR3: CASNFDSSNQPQHF; DNA: TGTGCCAGCAATTTCGACAGCAGCAATCAGCCCCAGCATTTT; V: TRBV2; length: 14; D: -; J: TRBJ1-5; size: -
CDR3: CAWSLEDSNQPQHF; DNA: TGTGCCTGGAGTTTGGAGGACAGCAATCAGCCCCAGCATTTT; V: TRBV30; length: 14; D: -; J: TRBJ1-5; size: -
CDR3: CASSSQGAKNGNQPQHF; DNA: TGTGCCAGCAGCTCTCAGGGGGCTAAGAATGGCAATCAGCCCCAGCATTTT; V: TRBV7-9; length: 17; D: TRBD1; J: TRBJ1-5; size: -
CDR3: CASSQGAGGRNQPQHF; DNA: TGTGCCAGCAGCCAAGGGGCAGGGGGGAGGAATCAGCCCCAGCATTTT; V: TRBV3-1/TRBV3-2; length: 16; D: TRBD1; J: TRBJ1-5; size: -
CDR3: CSASGGRLAGAVETQYF; DNA: TGCAGTGCTAGTGGGGGGAGGCTAGCGGGAGCGGTAGAGACCCAGTACTTC; V: TRBV20-1; length: 17; D: TRBD2; J: TRBJ2-5; size: -
CDR3: CASSSGEDEQFF; DNA: TGCGCCAGCAGCTCGGGAGAGGATGAGCAGTTCTTC; V: TRBV5-1; length: 12; D: -; J: TRBJ2-1; size: once
CDR3: CASSFWQGITDTQYF; DNA: TGTGCCAGCAGTTTTTGGCAGGGGATCACAGATACGCAGTATTTT; V: TRBV28; length: 15; D: -; J: TRBJ2-3; size: -
CDR3: CASSHTQGGKNIQYF; DNA: TGTGCCAGCAGTCATACTCAGGGTGGCAAAAACATTCAGTACTTC; V: TRBV3-1/TRBV3-2; length: 15; D: -; J: TRBJ2-4; size: -
CDR3: CASSMGTRLAGSNEQFF; DNA: TGTGCCAGTAGTATGGGGACAAGACTAGCCGGGAGTAATGAGCAGTTCTTC; V: TRBV19; length: 17; D: -; J: TRBJ2-1; size: -
CDR3: CSVALPGTPNTEAFF; DNA: TGCAGCGTCGCCCTCCCGGGGACACCGAACACTGAAGCTTTCTTT; V: TRBV29-1; length: 15; D: -; J: TRBJ1-1; size: few
CDR3: CATSPRDQPQHF; DNA: TGTGCCACCAGCCCCAGGGATCAGCCCCAGCATTTT; V: TRBV15; length: 12; D: -; J: TRBJ1-5; size: -
CDR3: CASSFPVGTGNSPLHF; DNA: TGTGCCAGTAGTTTCCCCGTCGGGACAGGGAATTCACCCCTCCACTTT; V: TRBV19; length: 16; D: TRBD1; J: TRBJ1-6; size: -
CDR3: CASSQASQGYGYTF; DNA: TGTGCCAGCAGCCAGGCCAGCCAGGGATATGGCTACACCTTC; V: TRBV14; length: 14; D: -; J: TRBJ1-2; size: few
CDR3: CASSESRNQPQHF; DNA: TGTGCCAGCAGTGAGTCTCGTAATCAGCCCCAGCATTTT; V: TRBV6-4; length: 13; D: -; J: TRBJ1-5; size: -
CDR3: CASSEEGATGGSEKLFF; DNA: TGTGCCAGCAGTGAAGAAGGTGCGACAGGGGGTTCTGAAAAACTGTTTTTT; V: TRBV2; length: 17; D: TRBD1; J: TRBJ1-4; size: -
CDR3: CASSSWGDYGYTF; DNA: TGTGCCAGCAGCTCTTGGGGGGACTATGGCTACACCTTC; V: TRBV7-9; length: 13; D: -; J: TRBJ1-2; size: many
CDR3: CASSQSDTQYF; DNA: TGTGCCAGCAGCCAATCGGATACGCAGTATTTT; V: TRBV3-1/TRBV3-2; length: 11; D: -; J: TRBJ2-3; size: -
CDR3: CASSRVGGDQPQHF; DNA: TGTGCCAGCAGTAGGGTGGGGGGTGATCAGCCCCAGCATTTT; V: TRBV6-5; length: 14; D: -; J: TRBJ1-5; size: -
CDR3: CASSRLAGGENTQYF; DNA: TGTGCCAGCAGTCGTCTAGCGGGGGGCGAAAATACGCAGTATTTT; V: TRBV6-2/TRBV6-3; length: 15; D: TRBD2; J: TRBJ2-3; size: -
CDR3: CASSLTTGNKNIQYF; DNA: TGTGCCAGCAGCTTAACGACGGGAAACAAAAACATTCAGTACTTC; V: TRBV5-6; length: 15; D: -; J: TRBJ2-4; size: -
CDR3: CASSGLAGGLTSTDTQYF; DNA: TGTGCCAGCAGTGGACTAGCGGGGGGCCTAACTAGCACAGATACGCAGTATTTT; V: TRBV27; length: 18; D: TRBD2; J: TRBJ2-3; size: -
CDR3: CASSQDIRETQYF; DNA: TGCGCCAGCAGCCAAGATATCCGGGAGACCCAGTACTTC; V: TRBV4-1; length: 13; D: -; J: TRBJ2-5; size: -
CDR3: CASTVSGTNTGELFF; DNA: TGTGCCAGCACTGTAAGCGGCACGAACACCGGGGAGCTGTTTTTT; V: TRBV9; length: 15; D: -; J: TRBJ2-2; size: few
CDR3: CATSTGRVFSGAFF; DNA: TGCGCCACCTCAACTGGCAGGGTATTTTCTGGAGCTTTCTTT; V: TRBV10-2; length: 14; D: -; J: TRBJ1-1; size: few
CDR3: CASSKMGAGDGNTIYF; DNA: TGTGCCAGCAGCAAAATGGGGGCAGGTGATGGAAACACCATATATTTT; V: TRBV21-1; length: 16; D: -; J: TRBJ1-3; size: -
CDR3: CASSLTGLSEAFF; DNA: TGCGCCAGCAGCTTGACAGGGTTAAGTGAAGCTTTCTTT; V: TRBV5-1; length: 13; D: -; J: TRBJ1-1; size: -
CDR3: CASSREPTSGGVGKNIQYF; DNA: TGCGCCAGCAGCCGAGAGCCGACTAGCGGGGGGGTTGGCAAAAACATTCAGTACTTC; V: TRBV5-1; length: 19; D: TRBD2; J: TRBJ2-4; size: -
CDR3: CASCSSGSSYNEQFF; DNA: TGTGCCAGCTGCAGTAGCGGGAGTTCCTACAATGAGCAGTTCTTC; V: TRBV2; length: 15; D: TRBD2; J: TRBJ2-1; size: -
CDR3: CASSLVSGVSNEQFF; DNA: TGTGCCAGCAGCTTGGTTAGCGGGGTTTCCAATGAGCAGTTCTTC; V: TRBV5-5; length: 15; D: TRBD2; J: TRBJ2-1; size: -
CDR3: CASSPGTKGAFF; DNA: TGTGCCAGCAGCCCGGGGACAAAGGGAGCTTTCTTT; V: TRBV7-8; length: 12; D: -; J: TRBJ1-1; size: -
CDR3: CASIPLSTGANVLTF; DNA: TGTGCCAGCATCCCACTATCTACTGGGGCCAACGTCCTGACTTTC; V: TRBV2; length: 15; D: -; J: TRBJ2-6; size: -
CDR3: CASSPVADGNTIYF; DNA: TGTGCCAGCTCACCGGTGGCAGATGGAAACACCATATATTTT; V: TRBV18; length: 14; D: -; J: TRBJ1-3; size: -
CDR3: CASSPTSGTDTQYF; DNA: TGTGCCAGCTCACCGACTAGCGGCACAGATACGCAGTATTTT; V: TRBV18; length: 14; D: TRBD2; J: TRBJ2-3; size: -
CDR3: CASSLGTGQETQYF; DNA: TGTGCCAGCAGTCTCGGGACAGGTCAAGAGACCCAGTACTTC; V: TRBV28; length: 14; D: TRBD1; J: TRBJ2-5; size: -
CDR3: CASSLEQTYNEQFF; DNA: TGTGCCAGCAGCTTAGAACAAACCTACAATGAGCAGTTCTTC; V: TRBV7-9; length: 14; D: -; J: TRBJ2-1; size: -
CDR3: CASRGTGTDTQYF; DNA: TGTGCCAGCAGGGGGACAGGCACAGATACGCAGTATTTT; V: TRBV12-3/TRBV12-4; length: 13; D: TRBD1; J: TRBJ2-3; size: -
CDR3: CAIRGADNSPLHF; DNA: TGTGCCATCAGGGGCGCAGATAATTCACCCCTCCACTTT; V: TRBV10-3; length: 13; D: -; J: TRBJ1-6; size: once
CDR3: CASSPPQGAQETQYF; DNA: TGTGCCAGCAGTCCCCCGCAGGGGGCCCAAGAGACCCAGTACTTC; V: TRBV27; length: 15; D: TRBD1; J: TRBJ2-5; size: -
CDR3: CASSLGYASGNQETQYF; DNA: TGTGCCAGCAGTTTGGGCTACGCTAGCGGTAACCAAGAGACCCAGTACTTC; V: TRBV28; length: 17; D: TRBD2; J: TRBJ2-5; size: few
CDR3: CASSLGGLGNYEQYF; DNA: TGCGCCAGCAGCTTGGGGGGACTAGGGAACTACGAGCAGTACTTC; V: TRBV5-1; length: 15; D: TRBD2; J: TRBJ2-7; size: few
CDR3: CASSLGQGETGYTF; DNA: TGTGCCAGCAGCTTAGGACAGGGGGAGACTGGCTACACCTTC; V: TRBV7-2; length: 14; D: TRBD1; J: TRBJ1-2; size: -
CDR3: CASSLGRGSRYNEQFF; DNA: TGTGCCAGCAGTTTGGGGAGGGGGAGTCGCTACAATGAGCAGTTCTTC; V: TRBV28; length: 16; D: -; J: TRBJ2-1; size: -
CDR3: CASRATGVNNSPLHF; DNA: TGTGCCAGTAGAGCGACAGGGGTCAATAATTCACCCCTCCACTTT; V: TRBV19; length: 15; D: TRBD1; J: TRBJ1-6; size: -
CDR3: CASSPAGWNTGELFF; DNA: TGTGCCAGCTCACCAGCGGGATGGAACACCGGGGAGCTGTTTTTT; V: TRBV18; length: 15; D: -; J: TRBJ2-2; size: -
CDR3: CASSEARTIKFF; DNA: TGTGCCAGCAGTGAAGCGCGGACTATTAAGTTCTTC; V: TRBV6-1; length: 12; D: -; J: TRBJ2-1; size: -
CDR3: CASSSLGGAAFF; DNA: TGTGCCAGCAGCTCCCTAGGGGGCGCTGCTTTCTTT; V: TRBV11-2; length: 12; D: TRBD1; J: TRBJ1-1; size: once
CDR3: CASSLGQGNTEAFF; DNA: TGTGCCAGCAGCCTTGGACAGGGGAACACTGAAGCTTTCTTT; V: TRBV27; length: 14; D: TRBD1; J: TRBJ1-1; size: -
CDR3: CASSSGVREQYF; DNA: TGTGCCAGCAGCTCAGGGGTAAGAGAGCAGTACTTC; V: TRBV7-2; length: 12; D: -; J: TRBJ2-7; size: -
CDR3: CAGPGDPEAFF; DNA: TGTGCCGGACCAGGGGACCCTGAAGCTTTCTTT; V: TRBV30; length: 11; D: -; J: TRBJ1-1; size: -
CDR3: CASSPPLVDTQYF; DNA: TGTGCCAGCAGCCCTCCTCTAGTAGATACGCAGTATTTT; V: TRBV9; length: 13; D: -; J: TRBJ2-3; size: -
CDR3: CASSPPGLEQYF; DNA: TGTGCCAGCTCACCACCGGGGCTCGAGCAGTACTTC; V: TRBV18; length: 12; D: -; J: TRBJ2-7; size: -
CDR3: CASSDSGVGYTF; DNA: TGTGCCAGTAGTGACTCAGGGGTTGGCTACACCTTC; V: TRBV19; length: 12; D: -; J: TRBJ1-2; size: -
CDR3: CASSPGQLQPQHF; DNA: TGTGCCAGCAGCCCGGGACAACTGCAGCCCCAGCATTTT; V: TRBV7-3; length: 13; D: -; J: TRBJ1-5; size: once